The rows below give T cell receptor beta chains drawn from one sample of a study of blood T cell repertoires in COVID-19. Here immunoSEQ multiplex PCR was the method, and the copy in TCRdb shows in-frame clones only, minus some. The sample contains some 43,000 clones, almost 85% of which appear only once. Sample: peripheral blood. The source of these receptors is a woman aged 55-75 years with acute or convalescent COVID-19. The CDR3 runs from the conserved cysteine through the conserved F or W. The D gene is left open where the match is weak. A clone size is listed for some rows: how often the clone was seen (once, few, many), or a class if it is expanded.

>TRBV4-1|TRBJ2-1|.|TRBD1
CASSQDRTGGDRDEQFF
TGCGCCAGCAGCCAAGATAGGACAGGGGGTGATCGCGATGAGCAGTTCTTC
>TRBV3-1/TRBV3-2|TRBJ2-7|.|.
CASSPGRLGVYEQYF
TGTGCCAGCAGCCCAGGGAGACTAGGAGTCTACGAGCAGTACTTC
>TRBV27|TRBJ2-5|.|.
CASSHSVVGYQETQYF
TGTGCCAGCAGTCACTCGGTCGTCGGGTACCAAGAGACCCAGTACTTC
>TRBV3-1/TRBV3-2|TRBJ1-1|.|TRBD1
CASSQAPGQGSTEAFF
TGTGCCAGCAGCCAAGCTCCGGGACAGGGGAGCACTGAAGCTTTCTTT
>TRBV9|TRBJ2-7|.|.
CASSVEPGESYEQYF
TGTGCCAGCAGCGTAGAGCCGGGGGAATCCTACGAGCAGTACTTC
>TRBV2|TRBJ2-4|.|.
CATSADIQYF
TGTGCCACCTCGGCGGACATTCAGTACTTC
>TRBV30|TRBJ1-2|few|.
CAWRPQGNYGYTF
TGTGCCTGGAGGCCCCAGGGGAACTATGGCTACACCTTC
>TRBV20-1|TRBJ1-1|.|.
CSAMDNEAFF
TGCAGTGCTATGGACAATGAAGCTTTCTTT
>TRBV14|TRBJ1-2|few|.
CASSEFPGKGYTF
TGTGCCAGCAGCGAATTTCCCGGGAAAGGCTACACCTTC
>TRBV6-6|TRBJ1-5|.|TRBD1
CASSNPTGVGNQPQHF
TGTGCCAGCAGTAATCCCACAGGGGTCGGCAATCAGCCCCAGCATTTT
>TRBV11-2|TRBJ1-5|.|TRBD1
CASSLYGTDEPQHF
TGTGCCAGCAGCTTATACGGGACAGACGAGCCCCAGCATTTT
>TRBV29-1|TRBJ2-2|.|TRBD1
CSVEGSTGGHANTGELFF
TGCAGCGTTGAAGGTTCTACAGGGGGACACGCGAACACCGGGGAGCTGTTTTTT
>TRBV2|TRBJ1-6|.|.
CASTRGGDNSPLHF
TGTGCCAGCACGAGGGGGGGGGATAATTCACCCCTCCACTTT
>TRBV4-1|TRBJ1-1|once|.
CASSRILGGMNTEAFF
TGCGCCAGCAGCCGCATTCTCGGGGGGATGAACACTGAAGCTTTCTTT
>TRBV10-3|TRBJ2-1|.|TRBD1
CAIMGTGGTYEQFF
TGTGCCATCATGGGGACAGGGGGCACGTATGAGCAGTTCTTC
>TRBV20-1|TRBJ2-1|.|.
CSASRGASDNEQFF
TGCAGTGCTAGTCGGGGGGCTAGCGACAATGAGCAGTTCTTC
>TRBV21-1|TRBJ1-4|.|.
CASLTRDRGYSNEKLFF
TGTGCCAGCCTTACCCGGGACAGGGGGTATAGTAATGAAAAACTGTTTTTT
>TRBV4-3|TRBJ2-7|.|.
CASSQDPTGLLYEQYF
TGCGCCAGCAGCCAAGATCCGACAGGCCTTTTGTACGAGCAGTACTTC
>TRBV7-2|TRBJ2-5|.|.
CASSSGGLQETQYF
TGTGCCAGCAGCTCGGGGGGCCTCCAAGAGACCCAGTACTTC
>TRBV18|TRBJ1-6|.|.
CASSPVQGNSPLHF
TGTGCCAGCTCACCTGTCCAGGGTAATTCACCCCTCCACTTT
>TRBV5-6|TRBJ2-1|.|.
CASSLVVAHNEQFF
TGTGCCAGCAGCTTGGTGGTAGCCCACAATGAGCAGTTCTTC
>TRBV10-1|TRBJ2-5|.|.
CASSRGLTVETQYF
TGCGCCAGCAGCCGGGGTCTTACGGTGGAGACCCAGTACTTC
>TRBV28|TRBJ1-1|.|.
CASSNPGLLRSEAFF
TGTGCCAGCAGTAACCCGGGACTGCTGAGGTCTGAAGCTTTCTTT
>TRBV7-8|TRBJ2-5|.|TRBD2
CASSLGAGSQETQYF
TGTGCCAGCAGCTTGGGAGCGGGGTCACAAGAGACCCAGTACTTC
>TRBV27|TRBJ2-7|.|TRBD1
CASSDRTGTYEQYF
TGTGCCAGCAGTGACAGGACAGGGACCTACGAGCAGTACTTC
>TRBV7-3|TRBJ2-7|few|.
CASSLTGGSYEQYF
TGTGCCAGCAGCTTAACGGGGGGCTCCTACGAGCAGTACTTC
>TRBV13|TRBJ2-2|.|TRBD2
CASSLQREANTGELFF
TGTGCCAGCAGCTTACAGCGGGAGGCGAACACCGGGGAGCTGTTTTTT
>TRBV27|TRBJ2-7|.|TRBD1
CASSPLITGEEQYF
TGTGCCAGCAGTCCACTCATTACAGGGGAAGAGCAGTACTTC